Each of the 29 T cell receptor beta chains below was sequenced from the same sample in a study of blood T cell repertoires in COVID-19. Profiled with immunoSEQ multiplex PCR; TCRdb holds only in-frame clones, not every one. The data show more than 15,000 clones, roughly 78% seen once. The sequenced sample consisted of peripheral blood. These receptor sequences come from a man in his 60s with active or convalescent COVID-19.

The V gene is TRBV5-1, the J gene TRBJ1-4; D is ambiguous. V shed 5 bases and J shed 5 bases, with 16 bases lying between them. This CDR3 contains 15 residues. CDR1 SGHRS and CDR2 YFSETQ come from the germline V gene. DNA for the CDR3: TGCGCCAGCAGTCCTGATGGCCAGTTAAATGAAAAACTGTTTTTT. Protein sequence: CASSPDGQLNEKLFF. Based on the CDR3 plus reference TRBV5-1 and TRBJ1-4, the full variable domain is KAGVTQTPRYLIKTRGQQVTLSCSPISGHRSVSWYQQTPGQGLQFLFEYFSETQRNKGNFPGRFSGRQFSNSRSEMNVSTLELGDSALYLCASSPDGQLNEKLFFGSGTQLSVL.

This clone has just a few counts. The gene calls are TRBV9 and TRBJ1-1; 12 bases line up with TRBD1. The CDR3 consists of 21 residues. Germline V gives CDR1 SGDLS, CDR2 YYNGEE. With V trimmed by 4 bases and J by 0 bases, 19 bases remained unmatched. CDR3 sequence reads: CASSSRSGTGGWKDMNTEAFF. The DNA for the CDR3 is TGTGCCAGCAGCTCACGGTCCGGGACAGGGGGCTGGAAAGACATGAACACTGAAGCTTTCTTT. The full variable domain, its missing parts supplied by reference TRBV9 and TRBJ1-1, is DSGVTQTPKHLITATGQRVTLRCSPRSGDLSVYWYQQSLDQGLQFLIQYYNGEERAKGNILERFSAQQFPDLHSELNLSSLELGDSALYFCASSSRSGTGGWKDMNTEAFFGQGTRLTVV.

The chain recombines TRBV2 with TRBJ1-2, with D possibly matching TRBD1 (5 bases). Germline V gene lookup returns CDR1 SNHLY and CDR2 FYNNEI. V shed 3 bases and J shed 5 bases, with 22 bases lying between them. The length of the CDR3 is 17 residues. CDR3 sequence reads: CASSEGGMSGGLYGYTF. The CDR3, as DNA: TGTGCCAGCAGTGAGGGCGGAATGAGTGGGGGGTTATATGGCTACACCTTC. The full variable domain, its missing parts supplied by reference TRBV2 and TRBJ1-2, is EPEVTQTPSHQVTQMGQEVILRCVPISNHLYFYWYRQILGQKVEFLVSFYNNEISEKSEIFDDQFSVERPDGSNFTLKIRSTKLEDSAMYFCASSEGGMSGGLYGYTFGSGTRLTVV.

This clone has a handful of counts. The V and J genes are TRBV6-1 and TRBJ1-3; D is perhaps TRBD1 (5 bases). The CDR3 covers 15 residues. Germline assignment: CDR1 MNHNS and CDR2 SASEGT. The germline V and J ends were trimmed by 2 bases and 5 bases, with 13 bases remaining between them. As DNA, the CDR3 is TGTGCCAGCAGTGAACCACCGGCAGGGAGAAACACCATATATTTT. Amino acid sequence: CASSEPPAGRNTIYF.

The chain employs TRBV2 and TRBJ1-1; 7 nucleotides match TRBD1. The ends lost 6 bases at V and 1 base at J; junction bases unmatched: 5. The CDR3 is made up of 14 amino acids. Germline V gene data show CDR1 as SNHLY and CDR2 as FYNNEI. DNA for the CDR3: TGTGCCAGCAGGAAGAGGGACAGGAACACTGAAGCTTTCTTT. Protein sequence: CASRKRDRNTEAFF.

V and J are TRBV18 and TRBJ2-4; D not resolved. Trimming took off 0 bases at V and 1 base at J, with 4 bases between the two ends. CDR1 KGHSH and CDR2 LQKENI come from the germline V gene. This CDR3 contains 14 residues. CDR3 bases: TGTGCCAGCTCACCACCCTATGCCAAAAACATTCAGTACTTC. Translation gives CASSPPYAKNIQYF.

The chain combines TRBV7-9 with TRBJ2-2, with D perhaps matching TRBD1 (5 bases). This CDR3 comprises 14 residues. The germline V gene has CDR1 SEHNR and CDR2 FQNEAQ (reference sequence). The CDR3 bases are TGTGCTTCCACAGGAAAAGTAGGCACCGGGGAGCTGTTTTTT. This gives the protein CASTGKVGTGELFF.

Only one count was recorded for this clone. V usage is TRBV6-1 and J usage is TRBJ2-3; unclear D gene. The germline V gene has CDR1 MNHNS and CDR2 SASEGT. V was pared by 3 bases and J by 0 bases, with 10 bases between. The CDR3 has 15 residues. The CDR3 DNA follows: TGTGCCAGCAGTGACCACCTAACTAGCACAGATACGCAGTATTTT. This gives the protein CASSDHLTSTDTQYF.

Details on this clone: At one end, the junction sequence differs from germline, possibly due to a read error. In DNA form, the CDR3 reads TGCGCCAGCAGTTTGGGCCTCCGCGTGCGGGGTCCTTACGAGCAGTACTTC. Translation: CASSLGLRVRGPYEQYF. The rearrangement links TRBV5-1 to TRBJ2-7, with D maybe TRBD2 (6 bases). The germline V gene has CDR1 SGHRS and CDR2 YFSETQ. There are 17 residues in the CDR3.

The rearrangement uses TRBV9 and TRBJ1-2; no reliable D call. The CDR3 is made up of 13 amino acids. Germline lookup yields CDR1 SGDLS and CDR2 YYNGEE. Trimming pared 10 bases from V and 4 bases from J, leaving 17 bases between. The CDR3 region has the DNA TGTGCCCGCCACGGGGTTTCTTCCTATGGCTACACCTTC. Translated, it gives CARHGVSSYGYTF. The variable domain in full, completed from reference TRBV9 and TRBJ1-2, reads DSGVTQTPKHLITATGQRVTLRCSPRSGDLSVYWYQQSLDQGLQFLIQYYNGEERAKGNILERFSAQQFPDLHSELNLSSLELGDSALYFCARHGVSSYGYTFGSGTRLTVV.

The chain couples TRBV30 to TRBJ2-7; D ambiguous. V was clipped by 4 bases and J by 2 bases, with 9 bases between them. Germline values: CDR1 GTSNPN, CDR2 SVGIG (reference sequence). The CDR3 runs to 12 residues. CDR3 loop: CAWNLVPYEQYF. CDR3 bases: TGTGCCTGGAACTTAGTTCCCTACGAGCAGTACTTC. Variable domain in full (rest from reference TRBV30 and TRBJ2-7): SQTIHQWPATLVQPVGSPLSLECTVEGTSNPNLYWYRQAAGRGLQLLFYSVGIGQISSEVPQNLSASRPQDRQFILSSKKLLLSDSGFYLCAWNLVPYEQYFGPGTRLTVT.

The genes are TRBV11-2 and TRBJ1-2; no clear D gene. Germline CDR1 SGHAT, CDR2 FQNNGV. V lost 1 base and J lost 0, with 3 bases in between. The CDR3 spans 13 residues. CDR3 residues: CASSLGANYGYTF. For the CDR3, the DNA is TGTGCCAGCAGCTTAGGAGCTAACTATGGCTACACCTTC.

The chain couples TRBV12-2 to TRBJ2-1; the table names TRBD2, a call not compared with the DNA. TRBV12-2 is flagged as a pseudogene. This CDR3 spans 17 amino acids. The CDR3 protein is CASRLAGSGSFRNEQFF. Here the CDR3 DNA reads TGTGCAAGTCGCTTAGCGGGTAGCGGGAGTTTTAGGAATGAGCAGTTCTTC.

DNA for the CDR3: TGTGCCAGCACCTCCCCTAGCGGGGGCCGCAATGAGCAGTTCTTC. Amino acid sequence: CASTSPSGGRNEQFF. This chain joins TRBV28 and TRBJ2-1, with TRBD2 identical over 10 bases. J lost 6 bases, V lost 7 bases, and 9 bases had no gene match. Per germline, CDR1 MDHEN and CDR2 SYDVKM. The CDR3 covers 15 residues.

The V gene is TRBV24-1, the J gene TRBJ2-3; 9 bases map to TRBD1. Germline V gene data show CDR1 as KGHDR and CDR2 as SFDVKD. The CDR3 is 15 residues long. After removal of 4 bases from V and 4 bases from J, the junction contained 5 bases not matched to a gene. The CDR3, as DNA: TGTGCCACCAGTGAGGGACAGGGTAATCCAGATACGCAGTATTTT. Translating it yields CATSEGQGNPDTQYF.

This clone appeared once. V is TRBV13 and J is TRBJ2-1, with a tentative D call TRBD2 (6 bases). The germline CDR1 and CDR2 sequences are PRHDT and FYEKMQ (reference sequence). CDR3 length: 18 amino acids. V lost 4 bases and J 4 bases, leaving 23 bases between the germline ends. As DNA, the CDR3 is TGTGCCAGCAGCTCTTCCCCTTCGGGTGCCGGGGGTTACAATGAGCAGTTCTTC. It encodes CASSSSPSGAGGYNEQFF.

The chain is built from TRBV5-5 and TRBJ1-2; a weak D match, TRBD1 (5 bases). Germline CDR1 and CDR2: SGHKS and YYEKEE (reference sequence). CDR3 length equals 15 residues. The V gene lost 6 bases and the J gene lost 8 bases, with 23 bases spanning the gap. The CDR3 nucleotides read TGTGCCAGCACCCAACTGATCGACAGACCGGAAGGCTACACCTTC. Translated, it gives CASTQLIDRPEGYTF.

The rearrangement links TRBV12-3 or TRBV12-4 to TRBJ1-2, with a tentative D call TRBD1 (5 bases). The CDR3 contains 12 residues. The V end lost 6 bases, the J end lost 4 bases, and 9 bases lay between the germline ends. CDR3 in amino acids: CASSQTVYGYTF. The CDR3, as DNA: TGTGCCAGCAGCCAGACAGTCTATGGCTACACCTTC.

The rearrangement links TRBV7-3 to TRBJ2-3; 9 nucleotides match TRBD2. Germline V gene data show CDR1 as SGHTA and CDR2 as FQGTGA. The CDR3 is 15 amino acids. J was trimmed by 2 bases and V by 4 bases; bases with no gene match: 4. CDR3 bases: TGTGCCAGCAGCTCGCGACTAGCGGACACAGATACGCAGTATTTT. Translation: CASSSRLADTDTQYF.

This clone is classed as medium-sized. The chain joins TRBV10-3 to TRBJ2-7, with 9 bases that match TRBD1. From germline, CDR1 is ENHRY and CDR2 SYGVKD. This CDR3 has 12 residues. The junction had 5 bases not matched to a gene; V was cut back by 8 bases and J by 6 bases. CDR3: CAIAMGQGEQYF. The CDR3 nucleotides read TGTGCCATCGCCATGGGACAGGGCGAGCAGTACTTC.

There are a few counts of this clone. The chain links TRBV9 to TRBJ1-1; no firm D call. V was clipped by 2 bases and J by 6 bases, with 14 bases between them. The length of the CDR3 is 14 residues. CDR1 is SGDLS, CDR2 YYNGEE, per germline. The CDR3 loop reads CASSVGSRAAEAFF. In DNA form, the CDR3 reads TGTGCCAGCAGCGTCGGGTCCCGCGCCGCTGAAGCTTTCTTT.

The rearrangement uses TRBV5-1 and TRBJ2-3; 10 nucleotides match TRBD2. The J segment lost 5 bases and the V segment lost 1 base, leaving 7 bases of the junction unmatched. CDR1 SGHRS and CDR2 YFSETQ come from the germline V gene. The CDR3 is made up of 16 amino acids. CDR3 coding DNA: TGCGCCAGCAGCTTGATAAGCGGGGGGGCGGGAGATACGCAGTATTTT. Translating gives CASSLISGGAGDTQYF.

Only one count was recorded for this clone. This rearrangement joins TRBV30 to TRBJ1-5; possible D gene TRBD1, 6 bases. Looked up from germline, CDR1 is GTSNPN and CDR2 is SVGIG (reference sequence). Deletions cut 3 bases from V and 4 bases from J, with 10 bases between. The CDR3 consists of 13 residues. The CDR3 is CAWRGAENQPQHF. Written as DNA, the CDR3 is TGTGCCTGGAGGGGGGCTGAGAATCAGCCCCAGCATTTT.

The chain is built from TRBV4-1 and TRBJ1-5; weak D call: TRBD1 (6 bases). Trimming cost V 4 bases and J 0 bases, with 13 bases left between them. Germline lookup yields CDR1 MGHRA and CDR2 YSYEKL. This CDR3 contains 16 residues. CDR3 sequence (DNA): TGCGCCAGCAGCCGATCAGGGGATCTTAGCAATCAGCCCCAGCATTTT. Encoded protein: CASSRSGDLSNQPQHF.

The chain couples TRBV7-6 to TRBJ1-2; TRBD1 might be the D (6 bases). Germline V gives CDR1 SGHVS, CDR2 FNYEAQ. The CDR3 covers 15 residues. The V and J ends lost 1 base and 3 bases respectively, with 12 bases between them. The CDR3 sequence: CASSLDGGAHYGYTF. CDR3 DNA sequence: TGTGCCAGCAGCTTAGATGGGGGCGCGCACTATGGCTACACCTTC.

The chain uses TRBV6-6 and TRBJ2-5; 10 nucleotides match TRBD1. The junction had 1 base not matched to a gene; V was cut back by 6 bases and J by 3 bases. CDR1 is MNHNY, CDR2 SVGAGI, per germline (reference sequence). The CDR3 covers 13 residues. The CDR3 DNA sequence: TGTGCCAGCAGAGGGACAGGGGAAGAGACCCAGTACTTC. The encoded protein is CASRGTGEETQYF.

The genes are TRBV29-1 and TRBJ1-5; TRBD1 might be the D (6 bases). This CDR3 has 14 residues. The V end lost 6 bases, the J end lost 4 bases, and 16 bases lay between the germline ends. Germline CDR1 SQVTM, CDR2 ANQGSEA. CDR3 bases: TGCAGCGTCTCGCTACAGGGTCCAAATCAGCCCCAGCATTTT. Its translation: CSVSLQGPNQPQHF.

This clone was counted between two and nine times. J is TRBJ2-2 and V is TRBV5-1; D may be TRBD2 (6 bases). This CDR3 is built from 14 residues. The germline V gene encodes CDR1 SGHRS and CDR2 YFSETQ. The V end lost 0 bases, the J end lost 6 bases, and 9 bases lay between the germline ends. The chain's CDR3 is CASSLVLAPGELFF. As DNA, the CDR3 is TGCGCCAGCAGCTTGGTACTAGCCCCCGGGGAGCTGTTTTTT.

The chain has TRBV6-5 and TRBJ2-3, with TRBD1 identical over 8 bases. The CDR3 is 15 amino acids. From germline, CDR1 is MNHEY and CDR2 SVGAGI. J was trimmed by 2 bases and V by 5 bases; bases with no gene match: 6. The CDR3 DNA reads TGTGCCAGCAGTCCCGGGACAGGATTCACAGATACGCAGTATTTT. It is translated as CASSPGTGFTDTQYF.